These T cell receptor beta chains were read from a single sample in a study of Ad26.COV2.S vaccination and SARS-CoV-2 variants. Assay: immunoSEQ multiplex PCR; the TCRdb copy retains only in-frame clones and omits some. The sample consists of a few hundred thousand clones, roughly 90% of them appearing once. Material: peripheral blood, obtained in a trial of Ad26.COV2.S vaccine versus placebo. The source of these receptors is a person between 18 and 65 years old who received the Ad26.COV2.S COVID-19 vaccine or a placebo. The CDR3 runs from the conserved cysteine through the conserved F or W. A D gene is named only where the DNA matches it firmly. Expanded clones are given a class, and other clones once, few, many or no size at all.

size,D,J,V,DNA,CDR3
once,TRBD1,TRBJ1-6,TRBV7-8,TGTGCCAGCAGCCCACAGGGGGGCTATAATTCACCCCTCCACTTT,CASSPQGGYNSPLHF
.,.,TRBJ1-2,TRBV4-3,TGCGCCAGCAGCCAAGATTGGGGCAGGGTAGAGGATGGCTACACCTTC,CASSQDWGRVEDGYTF
few,.,TRBJ2-7,TRBV7-9,TGTGCCAGCAGCTTAGCGGTAGATGGGGCTATCGAGCAGTACTTC,CASSLAVDGAIEQYF
.,TRBD2,TRBJ2-2,TRBV11-2,TGTGCCAGCAGCCCTCGAGCGGGGGGGCCCGGCGGGGAGCTGTTTTTT,CASSPRAGGPGGELFF
.,TRBD2,TRBJ2-3,TRBV5-1,TGCGCCAGCAGCTTGGCGGCTAGCGGGGGGAGAACAGATACGCAGTATTTT,CASSLAASGGRTDTQYF
.,TRBD1,TRBJ2-2,TRBV5-1,TGCGCCAGCAGCTTGGAGCGGTCAGGGGGCTACACCGGGGAGCTGTTTTTT,CASSLERSGGYTGELFF
.,.,TRBJ2-5,TRBV30,TGTGCCTGGGTAGCAGGGGGGTTCCAAGAGACCCAGTACTTC,CAWVAGGFQETQYF
.,TRBD2,TRBJ2-1,TRBV5-1,TGCGCCAGCAGCTTGGTTCTAGCGGGGGGACAGGAGCAGTTCTTC,CASSLVLAGGQEQFF
.,TRBD1,TRBJ1-1,TRBV28,TGTGCCAGCAGCGGGACAGGGGGCACTGAAGCTTTCTTT,CASSGTGGTEAFF
few,.,TRBJ2-2,TRBV2,TGTGCCAGCAGGGCAGGGTACACCGGGGAGCTGTTTTTT,CASRAGYTGELFF
.,TRBD2,TRBJ2-7,TRBV20-1,TGCAGTGCTAGTGAGCGGGGGGCTAGCTACGAGCAGTACTTC,CSASERGASYEQYF
.,.,TRBJ2-4,TRBV7-9,TGTGCCAGCAGGGGGATCCATAGACACATTCAGTACTTC,CASRGIHRHIQYF
.,TRBD1,TRBJ2-1,TRBV28,TGTGCCAGCAGTCCCGGACAGGATGAGCAGTTCTTC,CASSPGQDEQFF
many,.,TRBJ2-7,TRBV29-1,TGCAGCGTTGAAGGTTTCGGCAGCGGCGACTACGAGCAGTACTTC,CSVEGFGSGDYEQYF
.,.,TRBJ1-1,TRBV5-1,TGCGCCAGCAGCTTGAATGGGGGCTCCATGAACACTGAAGCTTTCTTT,CASSLNGGSMNTEAFF
.,.,TRBJ2-5,TRBV28,TGTGCCAGCAGTAAACAGGACAGCCAAGAGACCCAGTACTTC,CASSKQDSQETQYF
.,TRBD1,TRBJ2-7,TRBV6-5,TGTGCCAGCAGTTATACCTGGGACAGGGGGGGCGAGCAGTACTTC,CASSYTWDRGGEQYF
once,TRBD1,TRBJ2-7,TRBV4-1,TGCGCCAGCAGCCAAACTCTGACAGGGGCCGAGCAGTACTTC,CASSQTLTGAEQYF
.,.,TRBJ1-5,TRBV6-2/TRBV6-3,TGTGCCAGCAGTTACTCCGGTGGCAATCAGCCCCAGCATTTT,CASSYSGGNQPQHF
once,.,TRBJ2-2,TRBV4-3,TGCGCCAGCAGCCAAGGGACGGGCACCGGGGAGCTGTTTTTT,CASSQGTGTGELFF
once,.,TRBJ1-5,TRBV7-8,TGTGCCAGCAGCTTAGCGGTACGCAATCAGCCCCAGCATTTT,CASSLAVRNQPQHF